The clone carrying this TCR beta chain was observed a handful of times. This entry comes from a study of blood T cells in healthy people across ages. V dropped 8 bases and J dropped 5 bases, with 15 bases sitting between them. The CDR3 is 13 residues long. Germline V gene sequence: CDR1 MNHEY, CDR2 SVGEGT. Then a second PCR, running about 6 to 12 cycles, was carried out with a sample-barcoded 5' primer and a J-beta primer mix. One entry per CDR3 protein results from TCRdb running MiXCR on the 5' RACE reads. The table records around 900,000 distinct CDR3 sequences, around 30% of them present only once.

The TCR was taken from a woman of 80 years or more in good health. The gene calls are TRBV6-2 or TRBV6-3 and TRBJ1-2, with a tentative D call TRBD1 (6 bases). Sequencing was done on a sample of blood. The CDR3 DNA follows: TGTGCCAGCCGCTTGACCCAGGGGTATGGCTACACCTTC. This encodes CASRLTQGYGYTF.